This entry lists 14 T cell receptor beta chains sequenced from one sample in a study of T-cell memory formation after mild COVID-19. TCRdb independently ran MiXCR on the 5' RACE reads; one entry per CDR3 protein. The data show roughly 350,000 distinct CDR3 sequences, with roughly an eighth seen just once and 22% held by the top ten. The sequenced material came from PBMCs or a T cell subset sorted from them (not recorded which). Every receptor here comes from a man aged 18 to 29 who had mild COVID-19 (a few samples of this study predate the infection). Cell type and time point are not known.

The rearrangement joins TRBV2 to TRBJ2-3; D possibly corresponds to TRBD2 (6 bases). The germline V and J ends were trimmed by 5 bases and 4 bases, with 10 bases remaining between them. Germline lookup yields CDR1 SNHLY and CDR2 FYNNEI. There are 13 residues in the CDR3. The CDR3 sequence: CASSRPGADTQYF. The DNA of the CDR3 is TGTGCCAGCAGTCGTCCGGGGGCAGATACGCAGTATTTT.

This clonotype was seen ten or more times. This rearrangement joins TRBV6-5 to TRBJ2-7; 9 bases are a match to TRBD1. Germline trimming cut 5 bases from V and 7 bases from J; bases unmatched to any gene: 9. The CDR3 sequence is 14 residues long. Germline-derived CDR1 and CDR2 are MNHEY and SVGAGI. The CDR3 DNA follows: TGTGCCAGCAGTCCGGGACAGGGAGTGGGAGAGCAGTACGTC. This translates into CASSPGQGVGEQYV.

This clonotype showed up just a few times. The gene calls are TRBV15 and TRBJ1-2; D not certain. This CDR3 comprises 18 residues. The germline V gene has CDR1 LNHNV and CDR2 YYDKDF (reference sequence). V dropped 0 bases and J dropped 2 bases, with 19 bases sitting between them. Here the CDR3 DNA reads TGTGCCACCAGCAGAGATAAGGCAAGCGGGGTCGCCAACTATGGCTACACCTTC. Protein sequence: CATSRDKASGVANYGYTF. Combining the CDR3 with reference TRBV15 and TRBJ1-2 gives the whole variable domain DAMVIQNPRYQVTQFGKPVTLSCSQTLNHNVMYWYQQKSSQAPKLLFHYYDKDFNNEADTPDNFQSRRPNTSFCFLDIRSPGLGDTAMYLCATSRDKASGVANYGYTFGSGTRLTVV.

The chain carries TRBV20-1 and TRBJ2-7, with TRBD2 matching over 8 bases. This CDR3 region has 14 residues. V was clipped by 1 base and J by 6 bases; unmatched bases: 8. Germline V gene data show CDR1 as DFQATT and CDR2 as SNEGSKA (reference sequence). Here the CDR3 DNA reads TGCAGTGCTAGAGCGTTCGGGGGGGGCCCCGAGCAGTACTTC. This translates into CSARAFGGGPEQYF.

This clonotype was counted between two and nine times. The chain has TRBV9 and TRBJ1-5; TRBD1 agrees at 8 bases. Germline V gene data show CDR1 as SGDLS and CDR2 as YYNGEE. The junction had 9 bases not matched to a gene; V was cut back by 1 base and J by 3 bases. This CDR3 contains 17 residues. The CDR3 region has the DNA TGTGCCAGCAGCGTATTGCAGGGGGCCGCCACCAATCAGCCCCAGCATTTT. Its translation is CASSVLQGAATNQPQHF.

This clonotype was counted between two and nine times. The junction does not match germline at one end; this may be a read error. DNA for the CDR3: TGTGCTAGCAGCTCCCGCCTTGGGCAAGAGACCCAGTACTTC. This sequence encodes CASSSRLGQETQYF. This chain connects TRBV7-7 to TRBJ2-5; D is ambiguous. The V gene's germline CDR1 is SSHAT and CDR2 FNYEAQ (reference sequence). The CDR3 runs to 14 residues.

The J gene is TRBJ2-7, the V gene TRBV23-1; D is unclear. TRBV23-1 is an ORF; its function is uncertain. Between the trimmed V and J ends, which lost 10 bases and 1 base, there was a span of 14 bases. CDR3 length: 13 amino acids. The chain's CDR3 is CATDGNISYEQYV. The CDR3 nucleotides read TGCGCCACGGACGGCAACATTTCCTACGAGCAGTACGTC.

This clonotype was counted many times. The chain links TRBV21-1 to TRBJ2-7; TRBD2, the D gene given by the table, was not confirmed from the DNA. TRBV21-1 is deemed a pseudogene. This CDR3 comprises 16 residues. The CDR3 DNA sequence: TGTGCCAGCAAACTCTACCGGGTCGATACCTCCTACGAGCAGTACGTC. Amino acids: CASKLYRVDTSYEQYV.

Ten or more counts support this clonotype. This chain connects TRBV7-9 to TRBJ2-7; D is uncertain. Germline V CDR1 and CDR2: SEHNR, FQNEAQ (reference sequence). The CDR3 covers 13 residues. Trimming left V 5 bases short and J 2 bases short, with 10 bases between. CDR3 bases: TGTGCCAGCAGCCTTGACCCCCCCTACGAGCAGTACGTC. As protein: CASSLDPPYEQYV.

This chain joins TRBV7-2 and TRBJ1-5; no clear D. The CDR3 is 15 residues long. Between the trimmed V and J ends, which lost 2 bases and 6 bases, there was a span of 14 bases. Germline V lookup: CDR1 SGHTA, CDR2 FQGNSA. The CDR3 is CASSLLTADGQPQHF. CDR3 in DNA: TGTGCCAGCAGCTTACTGACCGCGGATGGTCAGCCCCAGCATTTT.

Only a few counts were recorded for this clonotype. This chain uses TRBV4-3 with TRBJ1-4; 9 nucleotides agree with TRBD1. Germline assignment: CDR1 LGHNA and CDR2 YSLEER. The CDR3 is 16 amino acids. J lost 8 bases, V lost 1 base, and 8 bases had no gene match. CDR3: CASSQGVGQGSEKLFF. The CDR3 DNA sequence: TGCGCCAGCAGCCAAGGTGTGGGACAGGGAAGCGAAAAACTGTTTTTT.

The rearrangement links TRBV5-1 to TRBJ1-1, with D unresolved. Germline loops: CDR1 SGHRS, CDR2 YFSETQ. The length of the CDR3 is 13 residues. V shed 6 bases and J shed 3 bases, with 12 bases lying between them. This CDR3 is CASTLQDDTEAFF. DNA of the CDR3: TGCGCCAGCACCCTTCAGGATGACACTGAAGCTTTCTTT.

The V gene is TRBV29-1, the J gene TRBJ2-3, with 8 nucleotides matching TRBD2. J was trimmed by 5 bases and V by 6 bases; bases with no gene match: 19. Germline V lookup: CDR1 SQVTM, CDR2 ANQGSEA. CDR3 length: 17 residues. The CDR3 here is CSVKRGPGYQSRDTQYF. DNA for the CDR3: TGCAGCGTCAAGCGGGGGCCCGGGTACCAAAGCCGAGATACGCAGTATTTT.

V usage is TRBV20-1 and J usage is TRBJ2-2; 9 bases match TRBD2. Germline CDR1 reads DFQATT; CDR2 reads SNEGSKA (reference sequence). This CDR3 has 16 residues. After removal of 0 bases from V and 7 bases from J, the junction contained 9 bases not matched to a gene. The chain's CDR3 is CSARDPRTSALGELFF. The CDR3 region has the DNA TGCAGTGCTAGAGATCCGAGGACTAGCGCCCTCGGGGAGCTGTTTTTT.